This TCR beta chain was observed in a study of T cells after posttransplantation cyclophosphamide. Study-level points and caveats: Tissue-infiltrating T cells from skin or gut overlapped little with blood T cells. After PTCy, TRB diversity resembled that of CNI/methotrexate controls. Donor-recipient repertoire similarity was low at 1-2 months, rising over year one.

Trimming took 1 base from V and 7 from J, leaving 17 bases between them. This CDR3 has 15 residues. The V gene's germline CDR1 is LGHNA and CDR2 YNFKEQ. Only in-frame clones appear in the TCRdb table, and some are missing; sequencing was by immunoSEQ multiplex PCR. This sample shows around 39,000 clones and no singletons; around 1.2% rests with the ten largest. On the day of bone marrow donation, the related graft donor provided peripheral blood. Ten or more counts support this clone. The antigen remains unidentified. The genes are TRBV4-2 and TRBJ2-7, with D maybe TRBD2 (6 bases). Sequencing was carried out using PBMCs. The clonotype was recovered from a girl aged 5-17 years in good health, CMV-negative, and a related stem cell transplant donor. DNA for the CDR3: TGTGCCAGCAGCCAAGCCTCCGGACCTGCGGGGGAGCAGTACTTC. This gives the protein CASSQASGPAGEQYF.